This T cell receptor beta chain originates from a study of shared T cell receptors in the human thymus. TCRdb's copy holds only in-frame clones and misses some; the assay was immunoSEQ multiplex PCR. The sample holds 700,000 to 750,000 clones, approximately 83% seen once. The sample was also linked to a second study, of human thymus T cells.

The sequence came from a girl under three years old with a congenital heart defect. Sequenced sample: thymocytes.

The CDR3 sequence is CASRSPGQGPPVAFF. CDR3 in DNA: TGTGCCAGCAGATCCCCGGGACAAGGGCCCCCGGTGGCTTTCTTT. The chain carries TRBV6-1 and TRBJ1-1; D is perhaps TRBD1 (6 bases). The V end lost 6 bases, the J end lost 11 bases, and 25 bases lay between the germline ends. CDR1 and CDR2 (germline): MNHNS, SASEGT. The CDR3 length is 15 residues.